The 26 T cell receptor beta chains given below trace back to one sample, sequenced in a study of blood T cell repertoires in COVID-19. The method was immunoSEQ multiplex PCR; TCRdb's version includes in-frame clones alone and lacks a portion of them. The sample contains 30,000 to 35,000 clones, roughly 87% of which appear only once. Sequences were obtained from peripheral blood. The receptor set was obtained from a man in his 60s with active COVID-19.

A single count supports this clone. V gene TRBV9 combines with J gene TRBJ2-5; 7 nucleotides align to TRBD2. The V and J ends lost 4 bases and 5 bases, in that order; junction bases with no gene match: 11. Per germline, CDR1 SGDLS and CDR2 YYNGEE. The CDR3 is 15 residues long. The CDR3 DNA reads TGTGCCAGCAGCCCAAGCGGGGCGGTGAGGGAGACCCAGTACTTC. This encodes CASSPSGAVRETQYF.

In DNA, the CDR3 is TGTGCCATCAGTGAAAAGCGGGGGGCCGATTACGAGCAGTACTTC. Protein product: CAISEKRGADYEQYF. V gene TRBV10-3 combines with J gene TRBJ2-7; 9 nucleotides match TRBD2. CDR3 length: 15 residues. In germline, CDR1 is ENHRY, CDR2 SYGVKD. V dropped 3 bases and J dropped 4; count of bases not matched to a gene: 7.

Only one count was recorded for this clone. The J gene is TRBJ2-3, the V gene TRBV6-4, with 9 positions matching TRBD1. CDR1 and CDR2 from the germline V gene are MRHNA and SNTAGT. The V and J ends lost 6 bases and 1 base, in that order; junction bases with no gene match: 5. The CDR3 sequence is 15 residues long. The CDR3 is CASSDRDRGTDTQYF. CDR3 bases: TGTGCCAGCAGCGACCGGGACAGGGGCACAGATACGCAGTATTTT.

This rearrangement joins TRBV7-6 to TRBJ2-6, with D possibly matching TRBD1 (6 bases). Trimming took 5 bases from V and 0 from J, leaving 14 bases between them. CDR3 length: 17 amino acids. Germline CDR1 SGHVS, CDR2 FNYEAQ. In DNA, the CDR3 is TGTGCCAGCAGCATCGACAGGAGTTACTCTGGGGCCAACGTCCTGACTTTC. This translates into CASSIDRSYSGANVLTF.

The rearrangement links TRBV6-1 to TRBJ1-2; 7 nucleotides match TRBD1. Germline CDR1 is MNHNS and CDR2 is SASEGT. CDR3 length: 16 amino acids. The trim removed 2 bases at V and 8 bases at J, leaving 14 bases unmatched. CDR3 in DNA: TGTGCCAGCAGTGAAACCCTAGGGGGCGCGGCGGAGGGCTACACCTTC. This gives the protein CASSETLGGAAEGYTF.

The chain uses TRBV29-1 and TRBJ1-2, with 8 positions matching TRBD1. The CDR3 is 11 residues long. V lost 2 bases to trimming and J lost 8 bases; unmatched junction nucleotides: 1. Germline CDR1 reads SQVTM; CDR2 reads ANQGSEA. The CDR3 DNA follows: TGCAGCGTTGAAACAGGGGGAGGCTACACCTTC. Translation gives CSVETGGGYTF.

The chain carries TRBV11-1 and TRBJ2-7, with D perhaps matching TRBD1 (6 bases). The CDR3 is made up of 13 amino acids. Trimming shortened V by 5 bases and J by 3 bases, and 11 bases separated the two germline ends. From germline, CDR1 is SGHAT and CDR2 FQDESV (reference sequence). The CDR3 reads CASSVTGNYEQYF. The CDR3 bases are TGTGCCAGCAGCGTAACAGGGAACTACGAGCAGTACTTC.

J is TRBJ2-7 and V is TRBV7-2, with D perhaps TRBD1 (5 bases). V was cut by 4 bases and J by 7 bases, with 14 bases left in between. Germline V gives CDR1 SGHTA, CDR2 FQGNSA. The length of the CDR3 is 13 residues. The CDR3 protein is CASSWNAQGEQYF. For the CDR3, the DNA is TGTGCCAGCAGCTGGAACGCGCAGGGTGAGCAGTACTTC.

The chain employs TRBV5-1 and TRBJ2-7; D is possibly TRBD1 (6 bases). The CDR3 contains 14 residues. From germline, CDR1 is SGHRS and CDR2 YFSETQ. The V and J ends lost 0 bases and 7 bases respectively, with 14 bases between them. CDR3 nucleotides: TGCGCCAGCAGCTTGGTGGGGGACATAGGGGAGCAGTACTTC. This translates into CASSLVGDIGEQYF.

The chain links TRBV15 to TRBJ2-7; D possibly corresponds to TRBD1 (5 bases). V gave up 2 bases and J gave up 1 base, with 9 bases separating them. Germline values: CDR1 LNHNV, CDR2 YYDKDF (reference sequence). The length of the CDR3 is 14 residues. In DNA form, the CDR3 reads TGTGCCACCAGCAGACAGGGTGGGTCCTACGAGCAGTACTTC. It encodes CATSRQGGSYEQYF.

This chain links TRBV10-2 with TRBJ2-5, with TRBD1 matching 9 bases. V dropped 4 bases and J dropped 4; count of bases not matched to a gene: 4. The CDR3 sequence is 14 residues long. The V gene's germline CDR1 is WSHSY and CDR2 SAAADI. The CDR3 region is CASSVDRGRETQYF. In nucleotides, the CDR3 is TGCGCCAGCAGTGTTGACAGGGGGAGAGAGACCCAGTACTTC.

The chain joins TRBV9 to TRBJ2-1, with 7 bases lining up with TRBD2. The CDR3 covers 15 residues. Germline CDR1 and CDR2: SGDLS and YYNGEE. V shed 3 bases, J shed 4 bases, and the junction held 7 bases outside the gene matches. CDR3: CASSALSGSYNEQFF. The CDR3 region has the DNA TGTGCCAGCAGCGCCCTTAGCGGGTCATACAATGAGCAGTTCTTC. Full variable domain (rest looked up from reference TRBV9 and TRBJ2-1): DSGVTQTPKHLITATGQRVTLRCSPRSGDLSVYWYQQSLDQGLQFLIQYYNGEERAKGNILERFSAQQFPDLHSELNLSSLELGDSALYFCASSALSGSYNEQFFGPGTRLTVL.

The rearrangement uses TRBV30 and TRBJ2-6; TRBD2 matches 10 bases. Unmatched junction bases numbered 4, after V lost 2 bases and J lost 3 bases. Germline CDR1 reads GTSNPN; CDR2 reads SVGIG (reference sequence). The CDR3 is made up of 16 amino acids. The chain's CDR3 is CAWSPAGGRGANVLTF. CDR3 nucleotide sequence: TGTGCCTGGAGTCCAGCGGGAGGGCGTGGGGCCAACGTCCTGACTTTC.

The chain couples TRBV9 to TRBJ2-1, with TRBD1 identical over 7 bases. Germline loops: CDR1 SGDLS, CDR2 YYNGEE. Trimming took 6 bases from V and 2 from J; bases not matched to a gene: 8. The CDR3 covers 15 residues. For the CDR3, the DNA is TGTGCCAGCACCCGACAGGGTAGTGCCTACAATGAGCAGTTCTTC. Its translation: CASTRQGSAYNEQFF. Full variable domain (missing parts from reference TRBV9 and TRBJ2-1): DSGVTQTPKHLITATGQRVTLRCSPRSGDLSVYWYQQSLDQGLQFLIQYYNGEERAKGNILERFSAQQFPDLHSELNLSSLELGDSALYFCASTRQGSAYNEQFFGPGTRLTVL.

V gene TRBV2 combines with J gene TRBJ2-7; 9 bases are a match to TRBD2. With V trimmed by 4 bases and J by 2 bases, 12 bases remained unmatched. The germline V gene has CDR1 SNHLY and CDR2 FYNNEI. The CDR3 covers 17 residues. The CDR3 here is CASSARAGGPTAYEQYF. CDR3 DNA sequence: TGTGCCAGCAGTGCTCGAGCGGGAGGCCCTACCGCCTACGAGCAGTACTTC.

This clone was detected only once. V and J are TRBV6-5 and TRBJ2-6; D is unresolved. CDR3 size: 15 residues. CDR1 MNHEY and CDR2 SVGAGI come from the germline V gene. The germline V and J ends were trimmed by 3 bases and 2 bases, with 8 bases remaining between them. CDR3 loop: CASSYNPPGANVLTF. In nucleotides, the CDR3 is TGTGCCAGCAGTTATAATCCCCCTGGGGCCAACGTCCTGACTTTC.

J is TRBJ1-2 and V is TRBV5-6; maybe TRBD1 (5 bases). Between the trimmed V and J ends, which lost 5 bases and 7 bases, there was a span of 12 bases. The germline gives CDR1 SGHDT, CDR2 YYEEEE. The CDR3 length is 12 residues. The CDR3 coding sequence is TGTGCCAGCAGGATGGGGACTGTTGGCTACACCTTC. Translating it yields CASRMGTVGYTF.

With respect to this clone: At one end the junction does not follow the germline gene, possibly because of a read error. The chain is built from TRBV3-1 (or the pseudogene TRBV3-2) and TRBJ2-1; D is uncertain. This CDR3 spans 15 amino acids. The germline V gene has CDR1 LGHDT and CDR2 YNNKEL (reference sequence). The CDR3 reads CASSRLCPSDNEQFF. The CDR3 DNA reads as TGTGCCAGCAGCCGGCTCTGTCCCTCCGACAATGAGCAGTTCTTC.

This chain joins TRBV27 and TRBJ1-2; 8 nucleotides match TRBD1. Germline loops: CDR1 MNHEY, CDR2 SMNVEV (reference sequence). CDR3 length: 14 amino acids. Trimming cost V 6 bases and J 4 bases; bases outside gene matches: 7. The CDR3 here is CASSSLDRGYGYTF. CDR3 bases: TGTGCCAGCAGCTCACTCGACAGGGGCTATGGCTACACCTTC.

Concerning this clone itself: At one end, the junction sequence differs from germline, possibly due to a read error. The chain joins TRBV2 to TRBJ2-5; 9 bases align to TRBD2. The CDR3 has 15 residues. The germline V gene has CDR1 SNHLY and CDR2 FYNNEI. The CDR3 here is CASSVSTSGLPSGNF. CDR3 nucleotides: TGTGCCAGCAGTGTTTCGACTAGCGGACTCCCGTCTGGAAACTTC.

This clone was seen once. The CDR3 region is CASSTETGRLYNSPLHF. The CDR3 coding sequence is TGTGCCAGCAGCACGGAAACAGGAAGACTCTATAATTCACCCCTCCACTTT. This chain uses TRBV3-1 (or the pseudogene TRBV3-2) with TRBJ1-6; D possibly corresponds to TRBD1 (5 bases). Per germline, CDR1 LGHDT and CDR2 YNNKEL (reference sequence). CDR3 length: 17 residues. Trimming removed 5 bases from V and 3 bases from J, with 17 bases in between.

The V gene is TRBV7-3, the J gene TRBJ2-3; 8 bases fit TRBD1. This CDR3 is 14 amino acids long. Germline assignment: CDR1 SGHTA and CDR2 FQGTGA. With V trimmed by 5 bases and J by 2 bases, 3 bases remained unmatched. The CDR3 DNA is TGTGCCAGCAGCCTGGACAGGGTCACAGATACGCAGTATTTT. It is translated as CASSLDRVTDTQYF.

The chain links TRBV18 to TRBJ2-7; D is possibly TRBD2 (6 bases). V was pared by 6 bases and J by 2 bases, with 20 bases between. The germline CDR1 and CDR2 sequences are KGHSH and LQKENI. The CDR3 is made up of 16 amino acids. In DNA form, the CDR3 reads TGTGCCAGCTCCCCCCTGGAGGTAGCGGAGCCCTACGAGCAGTACTTC. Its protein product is CASSPLEVAEPYEQYF.

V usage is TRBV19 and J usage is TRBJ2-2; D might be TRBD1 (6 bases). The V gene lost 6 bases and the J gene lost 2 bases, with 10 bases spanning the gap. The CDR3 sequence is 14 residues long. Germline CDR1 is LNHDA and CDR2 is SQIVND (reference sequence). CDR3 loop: CASRLGQNTGELFF. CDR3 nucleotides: TGTGCCAGTAGATTGGGACAAAACACCGGGGAGCTGTTTTTT.

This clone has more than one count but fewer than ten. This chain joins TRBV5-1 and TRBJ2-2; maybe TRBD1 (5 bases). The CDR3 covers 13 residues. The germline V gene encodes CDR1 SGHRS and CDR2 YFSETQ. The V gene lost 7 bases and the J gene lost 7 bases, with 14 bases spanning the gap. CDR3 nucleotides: TGCGCCAGCGGATACCCAGGGCGCGGGGAGCTGTTTTTT. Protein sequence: CASGYPGRGELFF.

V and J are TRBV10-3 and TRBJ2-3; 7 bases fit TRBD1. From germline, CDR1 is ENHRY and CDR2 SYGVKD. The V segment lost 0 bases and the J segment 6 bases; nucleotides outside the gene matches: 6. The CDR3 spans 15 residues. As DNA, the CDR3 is TGTGCCATCAGTGAGTCGACAGGGTGGGCGGATACGCAGTATTTT. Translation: CAISESTGWADTQYF.